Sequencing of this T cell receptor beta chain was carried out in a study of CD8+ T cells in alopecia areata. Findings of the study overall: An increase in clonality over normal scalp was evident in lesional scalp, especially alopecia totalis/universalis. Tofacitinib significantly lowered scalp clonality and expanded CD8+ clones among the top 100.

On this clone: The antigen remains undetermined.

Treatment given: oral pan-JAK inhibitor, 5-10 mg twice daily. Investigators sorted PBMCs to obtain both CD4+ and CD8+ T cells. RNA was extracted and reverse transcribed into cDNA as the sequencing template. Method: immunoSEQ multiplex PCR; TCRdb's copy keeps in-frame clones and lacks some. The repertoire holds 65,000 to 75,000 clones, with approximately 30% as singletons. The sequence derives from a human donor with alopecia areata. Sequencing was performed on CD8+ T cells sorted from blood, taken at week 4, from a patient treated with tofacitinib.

The CDR3 DNA is TGTGCCAGCAGCGTAGGGGCGGGAGCCTCCTACAATGAGCAGTTCTTC. Its translation: CASSVGAGASYNEQFF. The chain is built from TRBV9 and TRBJ2-1, with 7 bases that match TRBD2. CDR1 and CDR2 (germline): SGDLS, YYNGEE. The CDR3 runs 16 residues. The V gene end was trimmed by 0 bases and the J gene end by 0 bases; junction bases not matched to a gene: 3.